The 14 T cell receptor beta chains in this list originate from one sample, sequenced in a study of graft-versus-host responses after intestinal transplantation. Clones were sequenced by immunoSEQ multiplex PCR, and TCRdb holds only the in-frame ones, with some missing. The sample yields tens of thousands of clones, approximately 94% seen once. Their antigens remain unidentified. Sequenced here: unstimulated CD4+ T cells sorted from spleen or lymph node cells, sampled before transplant. These receptors were collected from a human donor who was the organ donor for an intestinal transplant.

This clone has a single count. V is TRBV7-3 and J is TRBJ2-5; 10 bases are shared with TRBD2. Looked up from germline, CDR1 is SGHTA and CDR2 is FQGTGA. CDR3 length: 17 amino acids. V lost 6 bases and J lost 4; bases outside the gene matches: 14. This CDR3 reads CASSSGPSGGILETQYF. The CDR3 DNA sequence: TGTGCCAGCAGTTCAGGGCCTAGCGGGGGCATCCTAGAGACCCAGTACTTC.

The rearrangement uses TRBV18 and TRBJ2-5; maybe TRBD1 (6 bases). V gave up 3 bases and J gave up 3 bases, with 17 bases separating them. Germline loops: CDR1 KGHSH, CDR2 LQKENI. The CDR3 contains 16 residues. The CDR3 loop is CASSPISGVMEETQYF. CDR3 bases: TGTGCCAGCTCACCTATTTCAGGGGTTATGGAAGAGACCCAGTACTTC.

The chain recombines TRBV5-1 with TRBJ2-7; 9 bases map to TRBD1. The length of the CDR3 is 19 residues. V shed 0 bases and J 1 base; nucleotides not matched to a gene: 14. CDR1 is SGHRS and CDR2 is YFSETQ in the germline V gene. As DNA, the CDR3 is TGCGCCAGCAGCTTGGTAGTGGGACAGGGATACGTGGGATCCTACGAGCAGTACTTC. Residues: CASSLVVGQGYVGSYEQYF.

The chain carries TRBV7-9 and TRBJ1-2; a possible D gene is TRBD1 (5 bases). CDR1 and CDR2 from the germline V gene are SEHNR and FQNEAQ (reference sequence). There are 15 residues in the CDR3. Trimming took 3 bases from V and 6 from J, leaving 17 bases between them. Here the CDR3 reads CASSFWDSTTDGYTF. The CDR3 DNA reads as TGTGCCAGCAGCTTCTGGGACTCTACTACCGATGGCTACACCTTC.

This clone was detected a few times. The rearrangement links TRBV19 to TRBJ2-2; 7 bases match TRBD1. This CDR3 region has 14 residues. V trimming: 11 bases; J trimming: 0 bases; junction bases outside the gene matches: 6. Germline V gene lookup returns CDR1 LNHDA and CDR2 SQIVND (reference sequence). This chain's CDR3 is CASEDRSNTGELFF. The CDR3 DNA reads TGTGCCTCGGAGGACAGGTCGAACACCGGGGAGCTGTTTTTT.

The chain is built from TRBV14 and TRBJ1-1; D possibly corresponds to TRBD1 (5 bases). The V and J ends lost 0 bases and 5 bases respectively, with 10 bases between them. CDR1 is SGHDN, CDR2 FVKESK, per germline. The length of the CDR3 is 14 residues. The CDR3 region has the DNA TGTGCCAGCAGCCAAGATCGATCAGGGACTGAAGCTTTCTTT. Its translation is CASSQDRSGTEAFF. The full variable domain, its missing parts supplied by reference TRBV14 and TRBJ1-1, is EAGVTQFPSHSVIEKGQTVTLRCDPISGHDNLYWYRRVMGKEIKFLLHFVKESKQDESGMPNNRFLAERTGGTYSTLKVQPAELEDSGVYFCASSQDRSGTEAFFGQGTRLTVV.

The V call is TRBV18, the J call TRBJ1-3; 7 bases match TRBD1. In germline, CDR1 is KGHSH, CDR2 LQKENI. J gave up 0 bases and V 3 bases, and 8 bases lay outside the gene matches. The CDR3 is 17 amino acids. The CDR3 nucleotides read TGTGCCAGCTCACCGTTGGGACAGTCCAACTCTGGAAACACCATATATTTT. Protein sequence: CASSPLGQSNSGNTIYF.

The CDR3 DNA reads as TGCGCCAGCAGCTTGGACGGGGGGAGCTCCTACGAGCAGTACTTC. This codes for CASSLDGGSSYEQYF. This rearrangement joins TRBV5-1 to TRBJ2-7, with 7 bases identical to TRBD2. The J segment lost 0 bases and the V segment lost 0 bases, leaving 3 bases of the junction unmatched. CDR1 and CDR2 from the germline V gene are SGHRS and YFSETQ. The CDR3 contains 15 residues.

V usage is TRBV5-5 and J usage is TRBJ2-7; D might be TRBD1 (6 bases). The CDR3 covers 15 residues. V was trimmed by 2 bases and J by 0 bases, leaving 12 bases between them. Germline-derived CDR1 and CDR2 are SGHKS and YYEKEE (reference sequence). Here the CDR3 reads CASSFDRQGSYEQYF. CDR3 bases: TGTGCCAGCAGCTTCGACAGGCAGGGCTCCTACGAGCAGTACTTC.

The J gene is TRBJ1-4, the V gene TRBV5-8; 8 bases agree with TRBD1. The J segment lost 3 bases and the V segment lost 0 bases, leaving 4 bases of the junction unmatched. Germline values: CDR1 SGHTS, CDR2 YDEGEE. This CDR3 has 16 amino acids. The CDR3 DNA reads as TGTGCCAGCAGCTTGGGACAGGGGACGGCTAATGAAAAACTGTTTTTT. Encoded protein: CASSLGQGTANEKLFF.

CDR3 nucleotide sequence: TGTGCCAGCAGGACCGGGACAGTCATGAACACTGAAGCTTTCTTT. Its protein is CASRTGTVMNTEAFF. The V and J genes are TRBV6-1 and TRBJ1-1; TRBD1 matches 7 bases. CDR1 MNHNS and CDR2 SASEGT come from the germline V gene. The CDR3 sequence is 15 residues long. J was trimmed by 0 bases and V by 6 bases; bases with no gene match: 7.

The chain employs TRBV6-1 and TRBJ1-2; tentative D call: TRBD1 (5 bases). CDR3 length: 15 amino acids. The V gene's germline CDR1 is MNHNS and CDR2 SASEGT. V gave up 6 bases and J gave up 2 bases, with 16 bases separating them. CDR3 residues: CASRVLVGENYGYTF. In nucleotides, the CDR3 is TGTGCCAGCAGGGTCTTGGTAGGGGAAAACTATGGCTACACCTTC.

V and J are TRBV20-1 and TRBJ1-1; D is undetermined. The germline CDR1 and CDR2 sequences are DFQATT and SNEGSKA (reference sequence). The V end lost 6 bases, the J end lost 8 bases, and 13 bases lay between the germline ends. This CDR3 has 11 residues. CDR3 bases: TGCAGTGCCTCAGCCGCCGTCGAAGCTTTCTTT. Translated: CSASAAVEAFF.

The chain combines TRBV20-1 with TRBJ1-2; D is unclear. With 3 bases removed from V and 7 bases from J, the gap between germline ends came to 6 bases. The germline CDR1 and CDR2 sequences are DFQATT and SNEGSKA (reference sequence). CDR3 length equals 10 residues. The CDR3 region has the DNA TGCAGTGCTAGTCGGGGTGGCTACACCTTC. As protein: CSASRGGYTF.